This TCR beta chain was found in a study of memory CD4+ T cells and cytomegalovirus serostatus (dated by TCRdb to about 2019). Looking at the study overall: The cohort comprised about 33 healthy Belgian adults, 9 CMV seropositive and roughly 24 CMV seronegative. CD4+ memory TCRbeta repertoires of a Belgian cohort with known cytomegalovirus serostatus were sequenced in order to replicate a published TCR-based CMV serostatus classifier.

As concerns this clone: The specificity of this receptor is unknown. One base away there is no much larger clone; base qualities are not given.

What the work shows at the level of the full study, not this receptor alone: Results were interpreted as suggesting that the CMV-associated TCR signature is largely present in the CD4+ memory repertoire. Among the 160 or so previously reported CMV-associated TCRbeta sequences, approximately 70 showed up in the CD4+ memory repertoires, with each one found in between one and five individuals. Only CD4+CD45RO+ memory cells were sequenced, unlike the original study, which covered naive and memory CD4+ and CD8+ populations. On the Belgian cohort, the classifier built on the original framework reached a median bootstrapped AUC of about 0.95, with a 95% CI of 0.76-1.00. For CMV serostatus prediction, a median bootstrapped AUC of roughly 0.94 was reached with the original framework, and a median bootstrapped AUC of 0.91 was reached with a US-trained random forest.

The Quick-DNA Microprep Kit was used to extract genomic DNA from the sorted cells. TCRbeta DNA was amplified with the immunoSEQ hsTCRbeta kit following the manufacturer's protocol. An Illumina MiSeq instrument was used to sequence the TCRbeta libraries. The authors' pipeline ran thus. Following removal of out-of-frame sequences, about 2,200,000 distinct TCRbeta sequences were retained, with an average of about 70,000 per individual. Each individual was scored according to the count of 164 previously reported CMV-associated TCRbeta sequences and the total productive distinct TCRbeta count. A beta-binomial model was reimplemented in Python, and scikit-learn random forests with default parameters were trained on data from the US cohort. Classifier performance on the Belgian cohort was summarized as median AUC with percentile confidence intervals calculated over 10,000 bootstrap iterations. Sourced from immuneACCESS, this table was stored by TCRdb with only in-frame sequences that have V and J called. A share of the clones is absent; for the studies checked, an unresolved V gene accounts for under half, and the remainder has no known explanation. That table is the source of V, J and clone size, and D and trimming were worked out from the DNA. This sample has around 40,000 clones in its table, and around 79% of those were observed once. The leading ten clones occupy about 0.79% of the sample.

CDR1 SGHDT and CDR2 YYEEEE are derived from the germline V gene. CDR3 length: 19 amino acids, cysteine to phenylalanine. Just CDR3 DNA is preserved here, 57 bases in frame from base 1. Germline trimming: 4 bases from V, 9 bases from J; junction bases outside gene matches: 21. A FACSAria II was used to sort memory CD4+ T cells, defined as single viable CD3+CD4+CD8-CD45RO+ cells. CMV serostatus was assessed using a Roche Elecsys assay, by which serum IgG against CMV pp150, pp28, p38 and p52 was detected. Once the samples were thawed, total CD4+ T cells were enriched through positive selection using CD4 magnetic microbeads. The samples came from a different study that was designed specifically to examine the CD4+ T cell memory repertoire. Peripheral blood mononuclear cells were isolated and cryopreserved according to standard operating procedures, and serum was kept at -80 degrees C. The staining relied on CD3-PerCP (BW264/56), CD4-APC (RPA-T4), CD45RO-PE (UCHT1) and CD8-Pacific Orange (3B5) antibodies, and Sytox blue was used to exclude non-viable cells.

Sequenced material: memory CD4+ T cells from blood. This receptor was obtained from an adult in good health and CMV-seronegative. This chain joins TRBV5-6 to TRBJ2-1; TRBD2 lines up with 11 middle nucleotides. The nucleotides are TGTGCCAGCAGCCCTGACTATGGTGAGGGTAGCGGGGGGGAAGGTGAGCAGTTCTTC. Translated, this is CASSPDYGEGSGGEGEQFF. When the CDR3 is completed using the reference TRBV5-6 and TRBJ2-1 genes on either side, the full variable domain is DAGVTQSPTHLIKTRGQQVTLRCSPKSGHDTVSWYQQALGQGPQFIFQYYEEEERQRGNFPDRFSGHQFPNYSSELNVNALLLGDSALYLCASSPDYGEGSGGEGEQFFGPGTRLTVL.